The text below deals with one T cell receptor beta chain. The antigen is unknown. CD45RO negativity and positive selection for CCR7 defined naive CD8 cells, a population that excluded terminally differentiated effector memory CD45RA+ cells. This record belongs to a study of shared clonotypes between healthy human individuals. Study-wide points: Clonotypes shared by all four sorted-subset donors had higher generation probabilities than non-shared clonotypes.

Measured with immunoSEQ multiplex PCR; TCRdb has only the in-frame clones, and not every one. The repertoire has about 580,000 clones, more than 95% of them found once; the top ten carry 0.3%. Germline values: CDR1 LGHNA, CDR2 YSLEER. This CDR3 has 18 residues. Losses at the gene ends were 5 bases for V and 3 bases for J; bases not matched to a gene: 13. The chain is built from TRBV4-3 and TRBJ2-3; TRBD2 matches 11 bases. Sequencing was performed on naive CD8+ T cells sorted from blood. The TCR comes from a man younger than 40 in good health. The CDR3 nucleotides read TGCGCCAGCAGCTTACGGACTAGCGGGTTAACCTTAACAGATACGCAGTATTTT. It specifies CASSLRTSGLTLTDTQYF.